This T cell receptor (beta chain) was captured in a study of T cells after yellow fever vaccination. Germline CDR1 is KGHSH and CDR2 is LQKENI. The V and J ends lost 6 bases and 6 bases, in that order; junction bases with no gene match: 7. This CDR3 comprises 13 residues. Study-level results: After the booster, approximately 96% of CD4 and more than 85% of CD8 primary-response clones were re-detected.

In the case of this clonotype: Its antigen is unidentified.

TCRdb analysed the 5' RACE reads with MiXCR anew, one entry per CDR3 protein. This sample has over 300,000 distinct CDR3 sequences, with about 4% found just once. J is TRBJ1-1 and V is TRBV18, with 7 bases that match TRBD1. The sequenced sample was PBMCs, obtained 5 days after the yellow fever booster vaccination. This TCR was sampled from a man aged 18 to 35 who received the YFV17D yellow fever vaccine. The CDR3 loop is CASSTGQPPEAFF. The CDR3 nucleotides read TGTGCCAGCTCGACGGGACAGCCTCCTGAAGCTTTCTTT.